A single sample gave rise to the 5 T cell receptor beta chains below, sequenced in a study of shared clonotypes between healthy human individuals. The method was immunoSEQ multiplex PCR; TCRdb's version includes in-frame clones alone and lacks a portion of them. The table has more than 2 million clones, 93% seen once; the top ten hold approximately 1.6%. CD45RO-negative CD8 cells positively selected for CCR7 made up the naive population, which excluded terminally differentiated effector memory CD45RA+ cells. Source material: naive CD8+ T cells from PBMCs. The receptors here all came from a man younger than 35 in good health. Some clones in this sample may be carry-over from other donors' samples.

The genes are TRBV7-6 and TRBJ2-7, with D perhaps TRBD2 (6 bases). The CDR3 runs 14 residues. Looked up from germline, CDR1 is SGHVS and CDR2 is FNYEAQ. Trimming pared 6 bases from V and 6 bases from J, leaving 18 bases between. The chain's CDR3 is CASSTVFPGGEQYF. CDR3 DNA: TGTGCCAGCAGTACCGTATTTCCCGGGGGCGAGCAGTACTTC.

The chain joins TRBV7-9 to TRBJ2-7, with a weak D call TRBD2 (6 bases). V lost 5 bases and J 1 base, leaving 15 bases between the germline ends. Germline values: CDR1 SEHNR, CDR2 FQNEAQ (reference sequence). This CDR3 spans 15 amino acids. Here the CDR3 reads CASSRWGEDSYEQYF. CDR3 coding DNA: TGTGCCAGCAGCCGTTGGGGGGAGGATTCCTACGAGCAGTACTTC.

This clone has just one count. CDR3 in amino acids: CASSQQTGWGSYEQYF. The CDR3 DNA reads TGCGCCAGCAGCCAACAAACAGGGTGGGGCTCCTACGAGCAGTACTTC. This rearrangement joins TRBV4-3 to TRBJ2-7, with a tentative D call TRBD1 (6 bases). The ends were cut back, 2 bases at V and 0 bases at J, with 14 bases in the middle. The CDR3 consists of 16 residues. The germline V gene has CDR1 LGHNA and CDR2 YSLEER.

The CDR3 DNA reads as TGTGCCAGTAGTATCGGGGGCGCTAGCTCCTACGAGCAGTACTTC. This codes for CASSIGGASSYEQYF. The J gene is TRBJ2-7, the V gene TRBV19; D possibly uses TRBD1 or TRBD2 (6 bases each). Looked up from germline, CDR1 is LNHDA and CDR2 is SQIVND (reference sequence). Trimming removed 3 bases from V and 0 bases from J, with 12 bases in between. The CDR3 covers 15 residues. The full variable domain, its missing parts supplied by reference TRBV19 and TRBJ2-7, is DGGITQSPKYLFRKEGQNVTLSCEQNLNHDAMYWYRQDPGQGLRLIYYSQIVNDFQKGDIAEGYSVSREKKESFPLTVTSAQKNPTAFYLCASSIGGASSYEQYFGPGTRLTVT.

The chain uses TRBV7-2 and TRBJ2-3; D is possibly TRBD1 or TRBD2 (5 bases each). The V gene lost 5 bases and the J gene lost 2 bases, with 14 bases spanning the gap. The CDR3 consists of 15 residues. Germline CDR1 SGHTA, CDR2 FQGNSA. CDR3 DNA sequence: TGTGCCAGCAGCGCGGATAGGGACCACACAGATACGCAGTATTTT. Its translation: CASSADRDHTDTQYF.